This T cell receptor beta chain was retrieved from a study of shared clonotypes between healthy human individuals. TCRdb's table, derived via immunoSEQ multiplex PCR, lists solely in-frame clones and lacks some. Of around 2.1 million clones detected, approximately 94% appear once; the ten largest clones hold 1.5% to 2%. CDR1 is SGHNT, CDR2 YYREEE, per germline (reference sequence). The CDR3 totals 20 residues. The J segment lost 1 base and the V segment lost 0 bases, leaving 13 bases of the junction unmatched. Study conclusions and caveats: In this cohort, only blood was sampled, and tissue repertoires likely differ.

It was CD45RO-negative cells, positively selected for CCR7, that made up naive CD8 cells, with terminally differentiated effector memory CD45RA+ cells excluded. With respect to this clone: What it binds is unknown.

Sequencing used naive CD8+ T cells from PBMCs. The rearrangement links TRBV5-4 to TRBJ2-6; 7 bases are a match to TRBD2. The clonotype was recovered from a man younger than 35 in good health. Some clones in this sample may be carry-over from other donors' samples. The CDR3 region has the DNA TGTGCCAGCAGCTTGGCTCGTTTCGGGGGGTTTGCGTCTGGGGCCAACGTCCTGACTTTC. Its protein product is CASSLARFGGFASGANVLTF. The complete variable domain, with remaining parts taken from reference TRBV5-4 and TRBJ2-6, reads ETGVTQSPTHLIKTRGQQVTLRCSSQSGHNTVSWYQQALGQGPQFIFQYYREEENGRGNFPPRFSGLQFPNYSSELNVNALELDDSALYLCASSLARFGGFASGANVLTFGAGSRLTVL.